One T cell receptor (beta chain) is described in this entry. This clonotype was recorded at least ten times. Its antigen is currently not known. One base away there is no much larger clone; base qualities are not given. This entry belongs to a study of CD8 T cells in ankylosing spondylitis (dated by TCRdb to about 2017). At the level of the whole study: To find TCR variants linked to disease, the study profiled T cell receptor beta repertoires in ankylosing spondylitis patients and healthy donors. The full study cohort comprised 25 or so ankylosing spondylitis patients and around 100 healthy donors. Peripheral blood samples were taken, and synovial fluid was additionally collected from ankylosing spondylitis patients.

The sequencer listed for this sample is Illumina HiSeq 2500. Quantitative 5'-RACE with molecular barcodes was used to prepare TCR beta libraries. Processing in the source paper ran as follows. A new computational method based on a probabilistic model of VDJ rearrangement was used to identify disease-linked TCR variants. TCRdb trimmed public reads at Q25 via fastp, called clones via MiXCR and kept in-frame beta chains. One record per CDR3 amino acid sequence lists the most common genes and DNA. The V and J calls were not made by the authors but by TCRdb's processing. A total of about 220,000 distinct CDR3 sequences appear in this sample, roughly a tenth of them only once. Around a fifth of the sample is held by the ten biggest clonotypes. CDR1 and CDR2 are read off the germline V gene (reference sequence) as SEHNR and FQNEAQ. The CDR3 contains 11 residues, cysteine and phenylalanine counted. The DNA shown is the 33-base CDR3, in frame from base 1. Trimming removed 3 bases from V and 10 bases from J, leaving 7 bases between the germline ends.

What the authors observed across the whole study: Blood from ankylosing spondylitis patients appeared to be characterized by a TCR beta motif composed of about 8 highly homologous amino acid variants. Some motif variants had previously been reported in the synovial fluid and blood of reactive arthritis patients, which suggests shared mechanisms of disease initiation. Significant enrichment of the disease-linked clones was reported in matched synovial fluid samples from ankylosing spondylitis patients. The disease-linked clones showed a CD8+ phenotype and occurred at relatively low frequencies in peripheral blood.

The sequence derives from a male donor with ankylosing spondylitis or in good health (not recorded which). This chain joins TRBV7-9 to TRBJ2-1, and TRBD1 may be the D gene, going by 5 matching bases. Sequenced: blood, either unsorted or a sorted T cell fraction (not recorded which). This receptor carries the CDR3 CASSFGAEQFF. The DNA reads TGTGCCAGCAGCTTTGGGGCAGAGCAGTTCTTC.